What follows describes a single T cell receptor (beta chain). Per the original data handling: Amplification from reference gene primers served as the basis for estimated nucleated cell counts. Only in-frame clones appear in the TCRdb table, and some are missing; sequencing was by immunoSEQ multiplex PCR. The V and J calls and clone size were taken over from that table, and D and trimming were inferred from the DNA. The sample has about 260,000 clones, nearly 90% seen once; the top ten hold about 0.65%. The sample is drawn from a study of blood T cell repertoires in COVID-19. Study-level background: Samples of COVID-19 (acute and convalescent) were obtained from the United States, Italy and Spain. PBMCs, B-cell-depleted T cells, or T cells provided the cDNA or gDNA that made up the material.

The CDR3 is 15 amino acids. CDR1 is MDHEN and CDR2 is SYDVKM in the germline V gene. Trimming removed 1 base from V and 3 bases from J; junction bases left unmatched: 2. The chain employs TRBV28 and TRBJ1-1; 10 bases map to TRBD1. Sequencing was carried out using peripheral blood. This clonotype originated in a human donor in a cohort sampled during active COVID-19. In DNA form, the CDR3 reads TGTGCCAGCAGTTTATCGGACAGGGGGGACACTGAAGCTTTCTTT. Its protein is CASSLSDRGDTEAFF.